One and the same sample provided the 22 T cell receptor beta chains below, sequenced in a study of blood T cell repertoires in COVID-19. Measured with immunoSEQ multiplex PCR; TCRdb has only the in-frame clones, and not every one. This repertoire shows fewer than 250,000 clones, 88% found once; its top ten account for approximately 4.4%. The sequenced sample was peripheral blood. These TCRs come from a human donor in a cohort sampled during active COVID-19.

J is TRBJ1-1 and V is TRBV6-5; 9 nucleotides align to TRBD1. Germline assignment: CDR1 MNHEY and CDR2 SVGAGI. The CDR3 totals 14 residues. The V segment lost 6 bases and the J segment 0 bases; nucleotides outside the gene matches: 2. In nucleotides, the CDR3 is TGTGCCAGCAGCGGACAGGGGATGAACACTGAAGCTTTCTTT. It yields the protein CASSGQGMNTEAFF.

The CDR3 bases are TGTGCCAGCAGACCCTCCCTCGATCAGTGCGAGCAGTACTTC. This codes for CASRPSLDQCEQYF. The V call is TRBV9, the J call TRBJ2-7; the D is unclear. This CDR3 region has 14 residues. With 5 bases removed from V and 6 bases from J, the gap between germline ends came to 18 bases. Germline V gene lookup returns CDR1 SGDLS and CDR2 YYNGEE.

The rearrangement joins TRBV9 to TRBJ2-1, with TRBD2 identical over 8 bases. J gave up 8 bases and V 6 bases, and 7 bases lay outside the gene matches. Germline lookup yields CDR1 SGDLS and CDR2 YYNGEE. CDR3 length: 13 residues. The CDR3 sequence: CASTAGGRDEQFF. In nucleotides, the CDR3 is TGTGCCAGCACGGCGGGAGGCCGGGATGAGCAGTTCTTC.

The sample holds one count of this clone. The chain employs TRBV28 and TRBJ1-6; 9 nucleotides agree with TRBD1. The CDR3 has 19 residues. J gave up 0 bases and V 5 bases, and 11 bases lay outside the gene matches. Germline V gives CDR1 MDHEN, CDR2 SYDVKM. The CDR3 sequence: CASSTPGTGKSSYNSPLHF. The CDR3 DNA sequence: TGTGCCAGCAGTACCCCCGGGACAGGGAAAAGCTCCTATAATTCACCCCTCCACTTT.

This sequence joins TRBV27 and TRBJ1-3; 7 positions match TRBD1. This CDR3 is 15 amino acids long. Germline CDR1 MNHEY, CDR2 SMNVEV (reference sequence). V lost 5 bases, J lost 2 bases, and 6 bases stayed unmatched. In DNA, the CDR3 is TGTGCCAGCAGTCGGGGGACAGCCCCTGGAAACACCATATATTTT. It is translated as CASSRGTAPGNTIYF.

V gene TRBV12-3 or TRBV12-4 combines with J gene TRBJ2-7; 7 bases fit TRBD1. J was trimmed by 9 bases and V by 5 bases; bases with no gene match: 10. The CDR3 covers 13 residues. The DNA of the CDR3 is TGTGCCAGCAGTCTTGGACAGGCCGTGGTGCAGTACTTC. Translation: CASSLGQAVVQYF.

V gene TRBV9 combines with J gene TRBJ2-7; D not certain. This CDR3 is 14 amino acids long. CDR1 and CDR2 from the germline V gene are SGDLS and YYNGEE. V lost 4 bases and J 0 bases, leaving 11 bases between the germline ends. The CDR3 is CASSPRMSSYEQYF. CDR3 in DNA: TGTGCCAGCAGCCCGCGGATGAGCTCCTACGAGCAGTACTTC.

J is TRBJ1-2 and V is TRBV29-1; D is perhaps TRBD1 (6 bases). Trimming left V 7 bases short and J 5 bases short, with 20 bases between. Germline loops: CDR1 SQVTM, CDR2 ANQGSEA. CDR3 length: 14 amino acids. DNA for the CDR3: TGCAGCGGCGGGGCGGGGGGGCGACAGTATGGCTACACCTTC. Translating it yields CSGGAGGRQYGYTF.

This sequence joins TRBV7-9 and TRBJ1-1; D not resolved. This CDR3 is built from 16 residues. Trimming shortened V by 1 base and J by 3 bases, and 15 bases separated the two germline ends. The V gene's germline CDR1 is SEHNR and CDR2 FQNEAQ (reference sequence). This chain's CDR3 is CASSLDLGRNDTEAFF. Written as DNA, the CDR3 is TGTGCCAGCAGCTTAGATCTAGGCCGCAATGACACTGAAGCTTTCTTT.

This chain uses TRBV5-4 with TRBJ2-2, with 10 positions matching TRBD1. With V trimmed by 3 bases and J by 5 bases, 7 bases remained unmatched. The CDR3 is 16 residues long. Germline assignment: CDR1 SGHNT and CDR2 YYREEE (reference sequence). CDR3 loop: CASSSRTGGLTGELFF. DNA of the CDR3: TGTGCCAGCAGCTCGAGGACAGGGGGGTTGACCGGGGAGCTGTTTTTT.

The rearrangement links TRBV19 to TRBJ1-3; D call uncertain. The CDR3 consists of 15 residues. V shed 9 bases and J shed 0 bases, with 15 bases lying between them. CDR1 LNHDA and CDR2 SQIVND come from the germline V gene (reference sequence). The CDR3 DNA reads TGTGCCAGCCTGAGTCTACGGGACTCTGGAAACACCATATATTTT. This encodes CASLSLRDSGNTIYF.

This chain's CDR3 is CASSYSWDSSYEQYF. In nucleotides, the CDR3 is TGTGCCAGCAGTTACTCTTGGGACAGCTCCTACGAGCAGTACTTC. The rearrangement joins TRBV6-5 to TRBJ2-7; 7 bases align to TRBD1. Germline V gene sequence: CDR1 MNHEY, CDR2 SVGAGI. V gave up 0 bases and J gave up 0 bases; unmatched junction bases: 2. The CDR3 spans 15 residues.

The V and J genes are TRBV5-4 and TRBJ2-3; the match to TRBD2 covers 13 bases. This CDR3 comprises 16 residues. Looked up from germline, CDR1 is SGHNT and CDR2 is YYREEE (reference sequence). V shed 4 bases and J 2 bases; nucleotides not matched to a gene: 4. The CDR3 coding sequence is TGTGCCAGCAGCCCGGGACTAGCGGGACCCACAGATACGCAGTATTTT. As protein: CASSPGLAGPTDTQYF.

As DNA, the CDR3 is TGTGCCAGCAGCTTAAGAGCCGTGGACACTGAAGCTTTCTTT. Translating it yields CASSLRAVDTEAFF. The chain carries TRBV7-2 and TRBJ1-1; no clear D gene. The V and J ends lost 2 bases and 3 bases respectively, with 10 bases between them. The V gene's germline CDR1 is SGHTA and CDR2 FQGNSA. The CDR3 contains 14 residues.

The rearrangement links TRBV7-9 to TRBJ2-7; 12 nucleotides align to TRBD2. With 5 bases clipped from V and 3 bases from J, the junction kept 5 bases outside the gene matches. From germline, CDR1 is SEHNR and CDR2 FQNEAQ (reference sequence). This CDR3 contains 15 residues. DNA for the CDR3: TGTGCCAGCAGCCCTAGCGGGGGGGCTTTCTACGAGCAGTACTTC. Amino acids: CASSPSGGAFYEQYF.

This clone was counted between two and nine times. The V and J genes are TRBV7-9 and TRBJ2-2; 12 bases are a match to TRBD1. Per germline, CDR1 SEHNR and CDR2 FQNEAQ (reference sequence). The length of the CDR3 is 16 residues. Trimming at V came to 2 bases and at J to 6 bases, leaving 4 bases not matched to a gene. This CDR3 reads CASSLSGTGGSGELFF. CDR3 in DNA: TGTGCCAGCAGCTTAAGCGGGACAGGGGGCTCCGGGGAGCTGTTTTTT.

This clone was detected only a few times. CDR3 nucleotide sequence: TGTGCCAGCAGTTACGAGCAGGGATACATGAACACTGAAGCTTTCTTT. It encodes CASSYEQGYMNTEAFF. V gene TRBV6-5 combines with J gene TRBJ1-1, with D perhaps TRBD1 (5 bases). The ends were cut back, 2 bases at V and 0 bases at J, with 13 bases in the middle. CDR3 length: 16 residues. Germline V gene data show CDR1 as MNHEY and CDR2 as SVGAGI.

This clone was detected only once. The chain employs TRBV4-3 and TRBJ1-2; 11 bases are shared with TRBD1. This CDR3 has 18 residues. The junction had 8 bases not matched to a gene; V was cut back by 1 base and J by 1 base. Germline assignment: CDR1 LGHNA and CDR2 YSLEER. The CDR3 nucleotides read TGCGCCAGCAGCCAAGGTTTTGGGACAGGGGGACTTAACTATGGCTACACCTTC. It translates to CASSQGFGTGGLNYGYTF.

CDR3 loop: CASNPWGANTGELFF. In DNA form, the CDR3 reads TGTGCCAGCAATCCGTGGGGGGCGAACACCGGGGAGCTGTTTTTT. The rearrangement links TRBV7-8 to TRBJ2-2, with D possibly TRBD2 on 6 matching bases. The CDR3 runs 15 residues. V gave up 7 bases and J gave up 0 bases, with 12 bases separating them. The germline V gene has CDR1 SGHVS and CDR2 FQNEAQ.

The CDR3 reads CASSLGQGGPTDTQYF. In nucleotides, the CDR3 is TGTGCCAGCAGTTTAGGTCAGGGAGGCCCCACAGATACGCAGTATTTT. The chain links TRBV28 to TRBJ2-3; D possibly corresponds to TRBD2 (6 bases). CDR1 is MDHEN, CDR2 SYDVKM, per germline. V dropped 2 bases and J dropped 2 bases, with 14 bases sitting between them. The CDR3 covers 16 residues. The full variable domain, completed using reference TRBV28 and TRBJ2-3, is DVKVTQSSRYLVKRTGEKVFLECVQDMDHENMFWYRQDPGLGLRLIYFSYDVKMKEKGDIPEGYSVSREKKERFSLILESASTNQTSMYLCASSLGQGGPTDTQYFGPGTRLTVL.

The chain carries TRBV2 and TRBJ1-1; weak D call: TRBD1 (5 bases). The V end lost 4 bases, the J end lost 4 bases, and 13 bases lay between the germline ends. The germline CDR1 and CDR2 sequences are SNHLY and FYNNEI. The CDR3 sequence is 14 residues long. The CDR3 DNA sequence: TGTGCCAGCAGTGGGGCAGGGAGGCGCACTGAAGCTTTCTTT. Protein: CASSGAGRRTEAFF.

This rearrangement joins TRBV27 to TRBJ2-1, with 8 bases identical to TRBD1. V shed 1 base and J 5 bases; nucleotides not matched to a gene: 4. Germline CDR1 and CDR2: MNHEY and SMNVEV (reference sequence). This CDR3 region has 15 residues. The CDR3 DNA is TGTGCCAGCAGTTTATGGGGACAGGCGGACAATGAGCAGTTCTTC. This codes for CASSLWGQADNEQFF.